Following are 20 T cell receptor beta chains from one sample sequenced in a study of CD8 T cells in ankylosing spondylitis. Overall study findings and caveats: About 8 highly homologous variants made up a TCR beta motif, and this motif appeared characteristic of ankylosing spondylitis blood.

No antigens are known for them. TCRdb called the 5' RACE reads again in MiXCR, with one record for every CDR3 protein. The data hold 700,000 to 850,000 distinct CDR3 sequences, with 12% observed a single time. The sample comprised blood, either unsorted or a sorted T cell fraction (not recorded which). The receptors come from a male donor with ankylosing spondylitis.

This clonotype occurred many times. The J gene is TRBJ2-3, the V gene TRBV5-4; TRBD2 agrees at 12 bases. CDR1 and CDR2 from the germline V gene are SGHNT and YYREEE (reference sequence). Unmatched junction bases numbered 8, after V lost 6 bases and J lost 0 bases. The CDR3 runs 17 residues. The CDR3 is CASIGGLAGLSTDTQYF. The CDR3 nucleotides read TGTGCCAGCATCGGAGGACTAGCGGGGCTAAGCACAGATACGCAGTATTTT.

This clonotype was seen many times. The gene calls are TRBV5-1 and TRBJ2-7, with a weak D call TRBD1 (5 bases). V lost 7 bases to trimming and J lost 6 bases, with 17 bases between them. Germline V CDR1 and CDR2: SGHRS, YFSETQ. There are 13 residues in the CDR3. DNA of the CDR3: TGCGCCAGCGGGGAACAGGACATAAGCGAGCAGTACTTC. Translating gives CASGEQDISEQYF.

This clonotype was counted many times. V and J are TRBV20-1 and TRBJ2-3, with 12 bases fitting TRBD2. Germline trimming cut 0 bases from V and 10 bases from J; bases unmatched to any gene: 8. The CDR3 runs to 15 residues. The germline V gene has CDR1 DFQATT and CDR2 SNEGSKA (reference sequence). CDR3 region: CSARDRLAGDWAQYF. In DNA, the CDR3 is TGCAGTGCTAGAGATAGACTAGCGGGGGACTGGGCGCAGTATTTT.

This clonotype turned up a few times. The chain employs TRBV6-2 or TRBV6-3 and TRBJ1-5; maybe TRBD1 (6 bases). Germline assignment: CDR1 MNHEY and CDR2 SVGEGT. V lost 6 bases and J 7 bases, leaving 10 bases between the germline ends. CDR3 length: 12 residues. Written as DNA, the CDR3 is TGTGCCAGCAGACACAGGGTACAGCCCCAGCATTTT. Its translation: CASRHRVQPQHF.

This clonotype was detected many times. The CDR3 nucleotides are TGTGCCGTGGGACAGGGGGGAATTTTCTACGAGCAGTACTTC. Translating it yields CAVGQGGIFYEQYF. This chain connects TRBV10-3 to TRBJ2-7, with 11 bases identical to TRBD1. The germline V gene encodes CDR1 ENHRY and CDR2 SYGVKD. Trimming cost V 11 bases and J 3 bases; bases outside gene matches: 9. CDR3 length equals 14 residues.

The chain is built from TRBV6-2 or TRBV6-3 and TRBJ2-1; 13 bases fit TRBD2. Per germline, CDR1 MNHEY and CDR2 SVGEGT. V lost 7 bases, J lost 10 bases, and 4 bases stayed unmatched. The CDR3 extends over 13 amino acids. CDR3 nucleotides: TGTGCCAGCAAGGGACTAGCGGGACTCGAGCAGTTCTTC. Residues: CASKGLAGLEQFF.

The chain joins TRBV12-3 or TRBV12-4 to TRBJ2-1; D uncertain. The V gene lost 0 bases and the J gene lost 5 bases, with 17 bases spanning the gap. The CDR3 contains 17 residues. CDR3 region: CASSLALGYRTHNEQFF. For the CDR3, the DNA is TGTGCCAGCAGTTTAGCGCTCGGCTATAGAACCCACAATGAGCAGTTCTTC.

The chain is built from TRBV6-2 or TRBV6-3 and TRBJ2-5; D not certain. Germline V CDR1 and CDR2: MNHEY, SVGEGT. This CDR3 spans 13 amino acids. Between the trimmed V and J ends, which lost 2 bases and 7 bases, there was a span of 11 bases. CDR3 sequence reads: CASSYRGSGTQYF. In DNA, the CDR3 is TGTGCCAGCAGTTACCGAGGATCCGGGACCCAGTACTTC.

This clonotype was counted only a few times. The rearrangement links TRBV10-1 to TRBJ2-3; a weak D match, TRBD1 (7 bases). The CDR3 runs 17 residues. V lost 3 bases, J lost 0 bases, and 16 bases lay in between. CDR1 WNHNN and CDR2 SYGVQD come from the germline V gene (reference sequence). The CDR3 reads CASSEPSRGDSTDTQYF. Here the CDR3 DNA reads TGCGCCAGCAGTGAACCCTCCAGGGGGGATAGCACAGATACGCAGTATTTT.

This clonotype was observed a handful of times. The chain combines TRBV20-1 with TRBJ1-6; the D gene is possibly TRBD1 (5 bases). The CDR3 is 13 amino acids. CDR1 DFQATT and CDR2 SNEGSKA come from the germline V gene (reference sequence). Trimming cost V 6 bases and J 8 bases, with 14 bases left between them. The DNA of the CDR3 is TGCAGTGCCGACGAGGGGAGGGATTCACCCCTCCACTTT. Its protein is CSADEGRDSPLHF.

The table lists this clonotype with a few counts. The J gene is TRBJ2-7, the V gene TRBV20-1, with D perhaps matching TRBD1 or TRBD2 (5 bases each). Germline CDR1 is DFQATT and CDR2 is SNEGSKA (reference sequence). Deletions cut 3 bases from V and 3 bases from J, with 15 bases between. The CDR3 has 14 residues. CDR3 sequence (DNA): TGCAGTGCTAGGAACCCGGGACGGAGCTACGAGCAGTACTTC. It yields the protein CSARNPGRSYEQYF.

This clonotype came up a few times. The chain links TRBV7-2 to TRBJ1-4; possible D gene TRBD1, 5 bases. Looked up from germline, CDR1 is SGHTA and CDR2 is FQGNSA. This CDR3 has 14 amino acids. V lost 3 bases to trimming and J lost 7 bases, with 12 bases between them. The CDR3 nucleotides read TGTGCCAGCAGCTTTCGCAGGGATGGTGAAAAACTGTTTTTT. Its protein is CASSFRRDGEKLFF. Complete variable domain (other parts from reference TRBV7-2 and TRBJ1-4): GAGVSQSPSNKVTEKGKDVELRCDPISGHTALYWYRQSLGQGLEFLIYFQGNSAPDKSGLPSDRFSAERTGGSVSTLTIQRTQQEDSAVYLCASSFRRDGEKLFFGSGTQLSVL.

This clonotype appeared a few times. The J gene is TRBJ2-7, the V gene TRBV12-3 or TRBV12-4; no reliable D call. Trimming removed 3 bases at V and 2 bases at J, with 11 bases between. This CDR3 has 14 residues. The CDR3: CASSFSAKAYEQYF. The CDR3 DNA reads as TGTGCCAGCAGTTTTAGTGCGAAGGCCTACGAGCAGTACTTC.

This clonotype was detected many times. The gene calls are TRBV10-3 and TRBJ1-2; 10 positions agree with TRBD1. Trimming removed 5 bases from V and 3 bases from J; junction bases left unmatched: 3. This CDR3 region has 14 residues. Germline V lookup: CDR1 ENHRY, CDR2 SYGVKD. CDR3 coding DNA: TGTGCCATCAGTCGCGGACAGGGGGACTATGGCTACACCTTC. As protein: CAISRGQGDYGYTF.

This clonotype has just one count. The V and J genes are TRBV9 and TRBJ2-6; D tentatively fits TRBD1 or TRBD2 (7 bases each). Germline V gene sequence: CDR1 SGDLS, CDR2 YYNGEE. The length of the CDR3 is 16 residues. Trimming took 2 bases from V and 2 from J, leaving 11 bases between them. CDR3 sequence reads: CASSVRGGPGANVLTF. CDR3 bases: TGTGCCAGCAGCGTCAGGGGGGGTCCTGGGGCCAACGTCCTGACTTTC. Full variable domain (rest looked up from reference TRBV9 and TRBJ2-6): DSGVTQTPKHLITATGQRVTLRCSPRSGDLSVYWYQQSLDQGLQFLIQYYNGEERAKGNILERFSAQQFPDLHSELNLSSLELGDSALYFCASSVRGGPGANVLTFGAGSRLTVL.

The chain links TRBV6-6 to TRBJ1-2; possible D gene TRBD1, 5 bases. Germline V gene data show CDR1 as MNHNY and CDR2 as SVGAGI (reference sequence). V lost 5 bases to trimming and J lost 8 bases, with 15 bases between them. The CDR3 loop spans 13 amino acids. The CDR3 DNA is TGTGCCAGCAGTGAGGCAGGGTCGAAGGGCTACACCTTC. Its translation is CASSEAGSKGYTF.

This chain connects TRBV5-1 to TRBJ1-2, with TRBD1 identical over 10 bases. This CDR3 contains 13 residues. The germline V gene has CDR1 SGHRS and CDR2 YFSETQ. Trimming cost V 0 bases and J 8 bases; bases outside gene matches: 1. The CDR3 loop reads CASSLETGGGYTF. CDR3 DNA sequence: TGCGCCAGCAGCTTGGAGACAGGGGGCGGCTACACCTTC.

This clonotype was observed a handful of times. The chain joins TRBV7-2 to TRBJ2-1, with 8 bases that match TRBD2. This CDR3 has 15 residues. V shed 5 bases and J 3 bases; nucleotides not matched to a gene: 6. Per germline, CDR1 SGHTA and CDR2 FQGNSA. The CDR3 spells CASSRSGDFYNEQFF. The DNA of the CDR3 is TGTGCCAGCAGCCGTAGCGGGGATTTCTACAATGAGCAGTTCTTC.

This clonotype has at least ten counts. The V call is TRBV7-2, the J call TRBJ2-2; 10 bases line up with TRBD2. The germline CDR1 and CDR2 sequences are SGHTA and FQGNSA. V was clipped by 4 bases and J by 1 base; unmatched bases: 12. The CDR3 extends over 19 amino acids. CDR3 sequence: CASSSQPAGLALNTGELFF. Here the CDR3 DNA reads TGTGCCAGCAGCTCCCAACCCGCGGGACTAGCGCTGAACACCGGGGAGCTGTTTTTT.

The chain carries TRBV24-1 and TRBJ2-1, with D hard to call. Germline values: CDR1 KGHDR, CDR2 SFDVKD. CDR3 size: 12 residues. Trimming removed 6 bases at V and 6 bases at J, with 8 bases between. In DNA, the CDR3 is TGTGCCACCAGTAGACGGAGCAATGAGCAGTTCTTC. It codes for CATSRRSNEQFF.